This TCR beta chain was observed in a study of neurological immune-mediated disorders (dated by TCRdb to the late 2010s). For context, the study as a whole: Among the roughly 34 multiple sclerosis patients, relapsing-remitting MS accounted for 31 and secondary progressive MS accounted for 3. Using UMI-based sequencing, the study compared peripheral blood TCR-beta repertoires from patients with HTLV-I-associated myelopathy (HAM/TSP), patients with multiple sclerosis, and healthy controls. Longitudinal samples, technical triplicates and paired sorted CD4+ and CD8+ T-cell subsets, alongside PBMC samples, were included among the roughly 98 TCR-beta libraries. The cohort was made up of about 65 subjects, consisting of some 15 HAM/TSP patients, around 35 multiple sclerosis patients and about 20 healthy controls. Here is what the overall study found, with its caveats: In phylogenetic analysis, the repertoires of 18 of 34 MS patients grouped into a cluster of related CDR3 sequences, which suggests a possible signature at the repertoire level. No association of the MS cluster with clinical or MRI features was observed, and the need for larger cohorts was stated by the authors. No identical CDR3 amino acid sequences were shared among expanded clones across subjects, suggesting private TCR-beta repertoires in all groups. TCR clonal expansion was highest in HAM/TSP patients and lowest in MS patients, with MS patients falling below even healthy controls.

To synthesize cDNA, template-switch 5'RACE was performed with a primer carrying a 10-nucleotide random unique molecular identifier so that each TCR transcript was tagged. Every sequencing run yielded over 170 million TCR-beta sequences covering 15-18 subjects. The RNeasy kit was used to extract total RNA. The KAPA Real-time Library Amplification kit was used to amplify TCR-beta VDJ regions with primers for the TCR constant region and the 5'RACE anchor. A first PCR added sample indexes and Illumina adaptors, after which a second PCR increased the library yield. After Ampure bead purification, the roughly 650 bp TCR product was size-selected on a 2% E-gel SizeSelection system. Before pooling, library quality was checked on a Bioanalyzer, concentration was measured with Qubit, and libraries were quantified with the Kapa Library Quantification kit. Libraries were sequenced paired-end 2 x 150 bp on an Illumina HiSeq 2500. To increase sequence diversity, roughly 24-31% phiX was spiked into each library pool. In the source study's methods: The quality-filtered reads were processed with the UMI-based MiGEC pipeline, whose error correction step removed more than 80% of the raw TCR sequences. IMGT germline references were used for aligning VDJ genes, and each clonotype was defined as a unique CDR3 amino acid sequence together with its V-J genes. Clonal expansion, Shannon diversity and CDR3 relatedness were evaluated with VDJtools (CalcPairwiseDistances, ClusterSamples), while phylogenetic trees were built in CLCbio workbench. A clone was classed as expanded if it had 8 or more unique UMIs, a cutoff based on coefficient-of-variation modelling across technical triplicates. The public reads were reanalyzed by TCRdb: fastp trimming at Q25, MiXCR alignment, in-frame beta chains only. Duplicate CDR3 protein sequences are folded into a single record with the most common DNA and genes. Here the V and J calls rest on TCRdb's processing, not on the authors' analysis. The sample data list 50,000 or so distinct CDR3 sequences, and 3% to 4% of these were observed just once. The ten biggest clones cover 5% to 7% of the sample.

For unsorted PBMC libraries, 2 million PBMCs were used after storage in RNAlater at -80 degrees C until RNA extraction. The multiple sclerosis patients were enrolled in a US clinical protocol that evaluated disease progression with magnetic resonance imaging. PBMCs were separated from peripheral blood using Ficoll-Hypaque density gradient centrifugation and then cryopreserved in liquid nitrogen. This clonotype was seen repeatedly, ten times or more. Its antigen is unknown. One base away there is no much larger clone; base qualities are not given. Sequenced input: PBMCs. The source of this sequence is a man aged 55 to 70 with multiple sclerosis.

CDR3 region: CSATGTDFHLAYGYTF. The DNA sequence reads TGCAGTGCTACCGGGACCGATTTCCATTTAGCCTATGGCTACACCTTC. The chain is encoded by TRBV20-1 joined to TRBJ1-2; TRBD1 is a possible D gene, resting on 5 matching bases. The CDR3 numbers 16 residues from cysteine through phenylalanine. Only CDR3 DNA is held: 48 bases, read in frame from base 1. The germline V gene (reference sequence) provides CDR1 DFQATT and CDR2 SNEGSKA. At the junction V is shortened by 4 bases and J by 4 bases, with 22 bases in between.